A single sample gave rise to the 20 T cell receptor beta chains below, sequenced in a study of PD-1 blockade in classical Hodgkin lymphoma (TCRdb year 2020). What the time point label conveys for this sample: cycle 2 day 1 (C2D1) of nivolumab. All trial patients had relapsed after autologous stem cell transplantation, with cohorts A, B and C differing in prior brentuximab vedotin exposure. Libraries came from the immunoSEQ multiplex PCR assay. This is the immuneACCESS table as TCRdb keeps it, with only in-frame sequences that have V and J called. A part of the clones is gone; compared with another copy, unresolved V genes explain less than half, and the rest is unexplained. The sample includes under 40,000 clones, with less than 85% observed a single time. Of the sample, approximately 15% is held by the ten largest clones. The sequencing used peripheral blood mononuclear cells (PBMCs), collected before the second cycle of nivolumab. Receptors originate from a human donor with classical Hodgkin lymphoma.

The rearrangement links TRBV7-6 to TRBJ2-5; 8 nucleotides align to TRBD1. In germline, CDR1 is SGHVS, CDR2 FNYEAQ. With V trimmed by 1 base and J by 5 bases, 3 bases remained unmatched. This CDR3 contains 14 residues. The CDR3 loop reads CASSLGGQVETQYF. CDR3 nucleotide sequence: TGTGCCAGCAGCTTAGGGGGACAGGTCGAGACCCAGTACTTC.

The rearrangement joins TRBV2 to TRBJ2-1; TRBD1 agrees at 8 bases. Germline assignment: CDR1 SNHLY and CDR2 FYNNEI. The ends lost 11 bases at V and 3 bases at J; junction bases unmatched: 12. The CDR3 contains 15 residues. The CDR3 loop is CAGSRDRIIYNEQFF. CDR3 in DNA: TGTGCCGGTAGTCGGGACAGGATTATCTACAATGAGCAGTTCTTC.

This chain joins TRBV4-1 and TRBJ2-3; 11 nucleotides match TRBD1. The trim removed 3 bases at V and 7 bases at J, leaving 9 bases unmatched. CDR3 length: 16 amino acids. Per germline, CDR1 MGHRA and CDR2 YSYEKL. The CDR3 nucleotides are TGCGCCAGCAGCCATGAACCTGGACAGGGGGCATATACGCAGTATTTT. Protein product: CASSHEPGQGAYTQYF.

The chain links TRBV5-6 to TRBJ1-2; no clear D gene. Deletions cut 2 bases from V and 4 bases from J, with 9 bases between. CDR1 SGHDT and CDR2 YYEEEE come from the germline V gene. This CDR3 has 13 residues. The CDR3 here is CASSLTELYGYTF. The CDR3 nucleotides are TGTGCCAGCAGCTTAACGGAACTCTATGGCTACACCTTC. Drawing the rest from reference TRBV5-6 and TRBJ1-2, the complete variable domain is DAGVTQSPTHLIKTRGQQVTLRCSPKSGHDTVSWYQQALGQGPQFIFQYYEEEERQRGNFPDRFSGHQFPNYSSELNVNALLLGDSALYLCASSLTELYGYTFGSGTRLTVV.

This clone was counted only a few times. The genes are TRBV10-2 and TRBJ1-5, with D tentatively TRBD1 (6 bases). Germline V gene sequence: CDR1 WSHSY, CDR2 SAAADI. The CDR3 sequence is 15 residues long. Trimming removed 4 bases from V and 2 bases from J, with 12 bases in between. The DNA for the CDR3 is TGCGCCAGCAGTGGGAGTAGACAGGGCAATCAGCCCCAGCATTTT. Protein: CASSGSRQGNQPQHF.

Concerning this clone itself: One end of the junction is discordant with germline, which a read error may explain. The chain links TRBV11-2 to TRBJ2-3, with D unclear. This CDR3 is 14 amino acids long. CDR1 and CDR2 (germline): SGHAT, FQNNGV. The CDR3 DNA follows: TGCGCCAGCAGCCAAGGACCAGGCACAGATACGCAGTATTTT. As protein: CASSQGPGTDTQYF.

This rearrangement joins TRBV18 to TRBJ2-7; 14 bases align to TRBD2. CDR3 length: 15 amino acids. The V and J ends lost 5 bases and 3 bases, in that order; junction bases with no gene match: 3. Germline lookup yields CDR1 KGHSH and CDR2 LQKENI. CDR3 in DNA: TGTGCCAGCTCAGGGACTAGCGGGGGCCTCTACGAGCAGTACTTC. Translated, it gives CASSGTSGGLYEQYF.

The gene calls are TRBV11-1 and TRBJ2-3, with TRBD2 identical over 10 bases. The germline CDR1 and CDR2 sequences are SGHAT and FQDESV (reference sequence). The V gene end was trimmed by 5 bases and the J gene end by 1 base; junction bases not matched to a gene: 12. The CDR3 runs 18 residues. CDR3 DNA sequence: TGTGCCAGCAGCCCCTGGACTAGCGGCGTCTACGGCACAGATACGCAGTATTTT. It yields the protein CASSPWTSGVYGTDTQYF.

This clone was observed once. The chain combines TRBV11-3 with TRBJ2-3, with 11 bases aligning to TRBD2. Germline CDR1 and CDR2: SGHNT and YENEEA. CDR3 length: 15 residues. The J segment lost 4 bases and the V segment lost 5 bases, leaving 5 bases of the junction unmatched. The CDR3 DNA reads as TGTGCCAGCAGCCTAGCGGGGGGTGTCGCAGATACGCAGTATTTT. It specifies CASSLAGGVADTQYF.

The chain uses TRBV7-9 and TRBJ2-5; a weak D match, TRBD2 (7 bases). Per germline, CDR1 SEHNR and CDR2 FQNEAQ (reference sequence). V was cut by 7 bases and J by 5 bases, with 20 bases left in between. CDR3 size: 15 residues. This CDR3 is CASTYLGGARETQYF. The CDR3 coding sequence is TGTGCCAGCACCTACCTAGGGGGGGCTCGGGAGACCCAGTACTTC.

This chain links TRBV5-5 with TRBJ1-2, with unresolved D. CDR1 SGHKS and CDR2 YYEKEE come from the germline V gene (reference sequence). The CDR3 loop spans 14 amino acids. The ends were cut back, 4 bases at V and 4 bases at J, with 14 bases in the middle. In nucleotides, the CDR3 is TGTGCCAGCAGCGGAGGGTTCAGCTCCTATGGCTACACCTTC. Amino acid sequence: CASSGGFSSYGYTF.

The chain employs TRBV7-2 and TRBJ2-5; D ambiguous. There are 13 residues in the CDR3. CDR1 is SGHTA and CDR2 is FQGNSA in the germline V gene. V was clipped by 5 bases and J by 5 bases, with 12 bases between them. DNA for the CDR3: TGTGCCAGCAGCACCCCCAATACGGAGACCCAGTACTTC. It specifies CASSTPNTETQYF.

This rearrangement joins TRBV6-1 to TRBJ1-2; D is unresolved. The ends were cut back, 2 bases at V and 0 bases at J, with 19 bases in the middle. This CDR3 is built from 18 residues. Germline loops: CDR1 MNHNS, CDR2 SASEGT. The CDR3 region is CASSESGRGLYTNYGYTF. The CDR3 DNA reads TGTGCCAGCAGTGAATCCGGGAGAGGGCTCTATACTAACTATGGCTACACCTTC.

This sequence joins TRBV4-1 and TRBJ2-3; 8 bases fit TRBD2. V was clipped by 0 bases and J by 6 bases; unmatched bases: 11. The CDR3 consists of 17 residues. CDR1 MGHRA and CDR2 YSYEKL come from the germline V gene. The CDR3 nucleotides read TGCGCCAGCAGCCAAGAGGGCGGGGGGCCTAAGACGGATACGCAGTATTTT. Translating it yields CASSQEGGGPKTDTQYF.

The chain has TRBV7-2 and TRBJ2-3; no clear D. Trimming stripped 0 bases from V and 2 bases from J, with 0 bases between. The CDR3 consists of 12 residues. Germline V gives CDR1 SGHTA, CDR2 FQGNSA. The CDR3 nucleotides read TGTGCCAGCAGCTTAGCCACAGATACGCAGTATTTT. Its translation: CASSLATDTQYF. Using reference TRBV7-2 and TRBJ2-3 for the parts outside the CDR3, the full variable domain is GAGVSQSPSNKVTEKGKDVELRCDPISGHTALYWYRQSLGQGLEFLIYFQGNSAPDKSGLPSDRFSAERTGGSVSTLTIQRTQQEDSAVYLCASSLATDTQYFGPGTRLTVL.

This chain connects TRBV5-4 to TRBJ2-3; D ambiguous. The CDR3 extends over 15 amino acids. The V gene's germline CDR1 is SGHNT and CDR2 YYREEE (reference sequence). The V and J ends lost 4 bases and 0 bases respectively, with 12 bases between them. CDR3 loop: CASSPDRLSTDTQYF. In DNA, the CDR3 is TGTGCCAGCAGCCCCGATCGACTTAGCACAGATACGCAGTATTTT.

The chain employs TRBV19 and TRBJ1-3; 8 nucleotides match TRBD1. The CDR3 loop spans 15 amino acids. The V segment lost 7 bases and the J segment 3 bases; nucleotides outside the gene matches: 8. The V gene's germline CDR1 is LNHDA and CDR2 SQIVND (reference sequence). CDR3 bases: TGTGCCAGTACCACCACGGACAGGGTTGGAAACACCATATATTTT. Translated: CASTTTDRVGNTIYF.

This clone was recorded a few times. The V and J genes are TRBV29-1 and TRBJ2-4; a possible D gene is TRBD2 (6 bases). This CDR3 spans 11 amino acids. V was pared by 3 bases and J by 9 bases, with 9 bases between. Germline V lookup: CDR1 SQVTM, CDR2 ANQGSEA. In nucleotides, the CDR3 is TGCAGCGTTGAGGCGGGAACCATTCAGTACTTC. It yields the protein CSVEAGTIQYF.

This clone has a single count. The rearrangement joins TRBV30 to TRBJ2-3; 9 positions agree with TRBD1. This CDR3 region has 15 residues. After removal of 2 bases from V and 2 bases from J, the junction contained 5 bases not matched to a gene. From germline, CDR1 is GTSNPN and CDR2 SVGIG (reference sequence). The CDR3 reads CAWSLTGGSTDTQYF. CDR3 in DNA: TGTGCCTGGAGTCTGACAGGGGGTTCCACAGATACGCAGTATTTT.

This clone has ten or more counts. The J gene is TRBJ1-1, the V gene TRBV5-4, with no clear D. The CDR3 loop spans 13 amino acids. V was clipped by 0 bases and J by 0 bases, with 3 bases between them. Germline V gene sequence: CDR1 SGHNT, CDR2 YYREEE (reference sequence). CDR3: CASSLVVNTEAFF. In DNA form, the CDR3 reads TGTGCCAGCAGCTTGGTTGTGAACACTGAAGCTTTCTTT.